This record concerns one T cell receptor beta chain sequence. These data originate in a study of control samples from healthy donors and cancer patients. Assay used: immunoSEQ multiplex PCR; TCRdb lists only in-frame clones, some missing. The data contain about 170,000 clones, roughly 95% of them singletons. CDR3 length: 15 amino acids. Per the germline V gene, CDR1 is SGDLS and CDR2 is YYNGEE. V lost 3 bases to trimming and J lost 3 bases; unmatched junction nucleotides: 2. This sequence was found in an older woman in good health. J is TRBJ1-4 and V is TRBV9; TRBD1 agrees at 10 bases. The sample consisted of blood. The CDR3 reads CASSGGQGANEKLFF. In nucleotides, the CDR3 is TGTGCCAGCAGCGGCGGACAGGGGGCTAATGAAAAACTGTTTTTT.